This is a list of T cell receptor beta chains from one sample in a study of blood T cell repertoires in COVID-19. The table came from immunoSEQ multiplex PCR; TCRdb's copy has only in-frame clones and leaves some out. Here the sample spans tens of thousands of clones, 70% to 85% being singletons. Sequenced: peripheral blood. The receptors originated from a woman aged 65 to 85 with acute or convalescent COVID-19. CDR3s include the opening cysteine and the closing phenylalanine or tryptophan. D genes are given only for firm matches. Only part of the rows carry a size: once, few, many, or a class if the clone is expanded.

CDR3 DNA: TGTGCCAGCAGTTACACAACCGGGGAGCTGTTTTTT
CDR3 protein: CASSYTTGELFF
clone size: .
CDR3 length: 12
V gene: TRBV6-6
D gene: .
J gene: TRBJ2-2

CDR3 DNA: TGCGCCAGCAGCCGCCGGGACTCCCACCGCGAGCAGTTCTTC
CDR3 protein: CASSRRDSHREQFF
clone size: .
CDR3 length: 14
V gene: TRBV5-1
D gene: .
J gene: TRBJ2-1

CDR3 DNA: TGTGCCAGCAGCTTGGCCGGACAAACTTACAATGAGCAGTTCTTC
CDR3 protein: CASSLAGQTYNEQFF
clone size: once
CDR3 length: 15
V gene: TRBV7-3
D gene: .
J gene: TRBJ2-1

CDR3 DNA: TGTGCCAGCAGTCCTTCTTCGAACTACGGGGACTGGGAAGCTTTCTTT
CDR3 protein: CASSPSSNYGDWEAFF
clone size: once
CDR3 length: 16
V gene: TRBV7-2
D gene: .
J gene: TRBJ1-1

CDR3 DNA: TGCAGCGTTGAAGATTGGGGCGGGGCGAACACCGGGGAGCTGTTTTTT
CDR3 protein: CSVEDWGGANTGELFF
clone size: .
CDR3 length: 16
V gene: TRBV29-1
D gene: .
J gene: TRBJ2-2

CDR3 DNA: TGTGCCAGCAGCCTTCGACAGGATGGAGTAACATCATTCTCCTACAATGAGCAGTTCTTC
CDR3 protein: CASSLRQDGVTSFSYNEQFF
clone size: .
CDR3 length: 20
V gene: TRBV14
D gene: .
J gene: TRBJ2-1

CDR3 DNA: TGTGCCAGCAGTTTATCGACAGGGGGCGGATACGAGCAGTACTTC
CDR3 protein: CASSLSTGGGYEQYF
clone size: .
CDR3 length: 15
V gene: TRBV27
D gene: TRBD1
J gene: TRBJ2-7

CDR3 DNA: TGTGCCAGTAGTCAATTACAGGGGGCGGCCAAAAACATTCAGTACTTC
CDR3 protein: CASSQLQGAAKNIQYF
clone size: .
CDR3 length: 16
V gene: TRBV19
D gene: TRBD1
J gene: TRBJ2-4

CDR3 DNA: TGTGCCAGCAGCCAAATTCGAATGGACAGGGAAGAGACCCAGTACTTC
CDR3 protein: CASSQIRMDREETQYF
clone size: .
CDR3 length: 16
V gene: TRBV16
D gene: TRBD1
J gene: TRBJ2-5

CDR3 DNA: TGTGCCAGCGCGCTAGGGGGCAAAAACATTCAGTACTTC
CDR3 protein: CASALGGKNIQYF
clone size: .
CDR3 length: 13
V gene: TRBV28
D gene: .
J gene: TRBJ2-4

CDR3 DNA: TGTGCCAGCAGCCCTGGACAGATTAGCAATCAGCCCCAGCATTTT
CDR3 protein: CASSPGQISNQPQHF
clone size: .
CDR3 length: 15
V gene: TRBV28
D gene: .
J gene: TRBJ1-5

CDR3 DNA: TGTGCCTGGAGTGTACCCCTCTACAATTCACCCCTCCACTTT
CDR3 protein: CAWSVPLYNSPLHF
clone size: few
CDR3 length: 14
V gene: TRBV30
D gene: .
J gene: TRBJ1-6

CDR3 DNA: TGTGCCAGCAGCCGGGACAGGATTTATGGCTACACCTTC
CDR3 protein: CASSRDRIYGYTF
clone size: .
CDR3 length: 13
V gene: TRBV7-2
D gene: TRBD1
J gene: TRBJ1-2

CDR3 DNA: TGTGCCAGCAGTCCCCGGGACAGGGTGTGGAAACTGTTTTTT
CDR3 protein: CASSPRDRVWKLFF
clone size: .
CDR3 length: 14
V gene: TRBV28
D gene: TRBD1
J gene: TRBJ1-4

CDR3 DNA: TGTGCCTGGAGTATTGGGACAGGGTTAAACTATGGCTACACCTTC
CDR3 protein: CAWSIGTGLNYGYTF
clone size: few
CDR3 length: 15
V gene: TRBV30
D gene: TRBD1
J gene: TRBJ1-2

CDR3 DNA: TGTGCCAGCAGTTACGGCACAGGGGGGAAGGACACTGAAGCTTTCTTT
CDR3 protein: CASSYGTGGKDTEAFF
clone size: .
CDR3 length: 16
V gene: TRBV6-2/TRBV6-3
D gene: TRBD1
J gene: TRBJ1-1

CDR3 DNA: TGTGCCAGCAGCTTAGGGAGAGTCTATGGCTACACCTTC
CDR3 protein: CASSLGRVYGYTF
clone size: .
CDR3 length: 13
V gene: TRBV7-9
D gene: .
J gene: TRBJ1-2

CDR3 DNA: TGTGCCAGCAGCTCCGGGACAGTCGGAAACACCATATATTTT
CDR3 protein: CASSSGTVGNTIYF
clone size: .
CDR3 length: 14
V gene: TRBV7-2
D gene: TRBD1
J gene: TRBJ1-3

CDR3 DNA: TGTGCCAGCGCAGGCAGTCCTTTCTCTGGAAACACCATATATTTT
CDR3 protein: CASAGSPFSGNTIYF
clone size: .
CDR3 length: 15
V gene: TRBV7-9
D gene: .
J gene: TRBJ1-3

CDR3 DNA: TGTGCCAGCAGCCCACCAGCGGGAGGGCTAGACATTCAGTACTTC
CDR3 protein: CASSPPAGGLDIQYF
clone size: .
CDR3 length: 15
V gene: TRBV7-9
D gene: TRBD2
J gene: TRBJ2-4

CDR3 DNA: TGTGCCAGCAGCCGGGACGGGAGCTCCTACGAGCAGTACTTC
CDR3 protein: CASSRDGSSYEQYF
clone size: .
CDR3 length: 14
V gene: TRBV27
D gene: .
J gene: TRBJ2-7

CDR3 DNA: TGCGCCAGCAGCTTGGGGGCTAGCGACACAGATACGCAGTATTTT
CDR3 protein: CASSLGASDTDTQYF
clone size: .
CDR3 length: 15
V gene: TRBV5-1
D gene: .
J gene: TRBJ2-3

CDR3 DNA: TGCGCCAGCAGTACCGGCTACAATGAGCAGTTCTTC
CDR3 protein: CASSTGYNEQFF
clone size: .
CDR3 length: 12
V gene: TRBV5-1
D gene: .
J gene: TRBJ2-1

CDR3 DNA: TGTGCCATCAGTAGGGAGCTGGACACTGAAGCTTTCTTT
CDR3 protein: CAISRELDTEAFF
clone size: .
CDR3 length: 13
V gene: TRBV10-3
D gene: .
J gene: TRBJ1-1

CDR3 DNA: TGTGCCAGCAGTTTATTTGGTAGCGGGAGTTTCAGGGAGACCCAGTACTTC
CDR3 protein: CASSLFGSGSFRETQYF
clone size: .
CDR3 length: 17
V gene: TRBV27
D gene: TRBD2
J gene: TRBJ2-5

CDR3 DNA: TGTGCCAGTGGGGATATGGGGGGAGCCCAAGAGACCCAGTACTTC
CDR3 protein: CASGDMGGAQETQYF
clone size: .
CDR3 length: 15
V gene: TRBV6-6
D gene: .
J gene: TRBJ2-5

CDR3 DNA: TGTGCCAGCAGCCAAGATTGCGGGTGCACAGATACGCAGTATTTT
CDR3 protein: CASSQDCGCTDTQYF
clone size: .
CDR3 length: 15
V gene: TRBV3-1/TRBV3-2
D gene: .
J gene: TRBJ2-3

CDR3 DNA: TGTGCCTGGAGGGGGGCCGGGAATAGACGTGAAAAACTGTTTTTT
CDR3 protein: CAWRGAGNRREKLFF
clone size: .
CDR3 length: 15
V gene: TRBV30
D gene: .
J gene: TRBJ1-4

CDR3 DNA: TGTGCCAGTAGTACCTCCAGGGTCCTGAACTCTGGGGCCAACGTCCTGACTTTC
CDR3 protein: CASSTSRVLNSGANVLTF
clone size: .
CDR3 length: 18
V gene: TRBV19
D gene: .
J gene: TRBJ2-6

CDR3 DNA: TGTGCCAGCAGCCCCCCCGGGGGATCATACACCGGGGAGCTGTTTTTT
CDR3 protein: CASSPPGGSYTGELFF
clone size: .
CDR3 length: 16
V gene: TRBV9
D gene: .
J gene: TRBJ2-2

CDR3 DNA: TGTGCCAGCAGCTTGGATCAGGGGGCTTACAATGAGCAGTTCTTC
CDR3 protein: CASSLDQGAYNEQFF
clone size: .
CDR3 length: 15
V gene: TRBV5-5
D gene: TRBD1
J gene: TRBJ2-1

CDR3 DNA: TGTGCCAGCAGTTTATATGGACAGGATAGTCAGCCCCAGCATTTT
CDR3 protein: CASSLYGQDSQPQHF
clone size: .
CDR3 length: 15
V gene: TRBV27
D gene: TRBD1
J gene: TRBJ1-5

CDR3 DNA: TGCGCCAGCAGCCAAGTGTCTCAGTCAGGGGGATCCGCAGATACGCAGTATTTT
CDR3 protein: CASSQVSQSGGSADTQYF
clone size: .
CDR3 length: 18
V gene: TRBV4-3
D gene: TRBD1
J gene: TRBJ2-3

CDR3 DNA: TGTGCCTGGAGTCCGAGCTACGAGCAGTACTTC
CDR3 protein: CAWSPSYEQYF
clone size: .
CDR3 length: 11
V gene: TRBV30
D gene: .
J gene: TRBJ2-7

CDR3 DNA: TGTGCCAGCTTCCGGGGGGGGTACAATGAGCAGTTCTTC
CDR3 protein: CASFRGGYNEQFF
clone size: few
CDR3 length: 13
V gene: TRBV12-3/TRBV12-4
D gene: TRBD2
J gene: TRBJ2-1

CDR3 DNA: TGTGCCAGCAGCTTCATCGGGACTAATGAAAAACTGTTTTTT
CDR3 protein: CASSFIGTNEKLFF
clone size: .
CDR3 length: 14
V gene: TRBV5-5
D gene: .
J gene: TRBJ1-4

CDR3 DNA: TGCGCCAGCAGCTTGGGTAGGGGGCGAGTCTATGGCTACACCTTC
CDR3 protein: CASSLGRGRVYGYTF
clone size: few
CDR3 length: 15
V gene: TRBV5-1
D gene: TRBD1
J gene: TRBJ1-2

CDR3 DNA: TGTGCCAGCAGCTTAGCGGGGACAGGTGAAGGGTATGGCTACACCTTC
CDR3 protein: CASSLAGTGEGYGYTF
clone size: .
CDR3 length: 16
V gene: TRBV7-2
D gene: TRBD1
J gene: TRBJ1-2

CDR3 DNA: TGTGCCAGCAGCTTAGGACATAGGGCTAGCGGTGCCTACGAGCAGTACTTC
CDR3 protein: CASSLGHRASGAYEQYF
clone size: .
CDR3 length: 17
V gene: TRBV7-2
D gene: TRBD2
J gene: TRBJ2-7

CDR3 DNA: TGTGCCAGCAGCTGGGACAGGGGAACCGGGGAGCTGTTTTTT
CDR3 protein: CASSWDRGTGELFF
clone size: .
CDR3 length: 14
V gene: TRBV11-3
D gene: TRBD1
J gene: TRBJ2-2

CDR3 DNA: TGTGCCAGTAGTGGCGGGCCAGGGAGGACTGAAGCTTTCTTT
CDR3 protein: CASSGGPGRTEAFF
clone size: .
CDR3 length: 14
V gene: TRBV19
D gene: .
J gene: TRBJ1-1

CDR3 DNA: TGTGCCAGTAGGACATACCCCCGGACAGGTATAGGTGAGCAGTTCTTC
CDR3 protein: CASRTYPRTGIGEQFF
clone size: .
CDR3 length: 16
V gene: TRBV19
D gene: TRBD1
J gene: TRBJ2-1

CDR3 DNA: TGTGCCAGTAGTAACAACAGGGGTGGGGCCAACGTCCTGACTTTC
CDR3 protein: CASSNNRGGANVLTF
clone size: .
CDR3 length: 15
V gene: TRBV19
D gene: TRBD1
J gene: TRBJ2-6

CDR3 DNA: TGTGCCAGCCGGGAGGGCCGAGTGGCGTATTTT
CDR3 protein: CASREGRVAYF
clone size: .
CDR3 length: 11
V gene: TRBV12-3/TRBV12-4
D gene: TRBD2
J gene: TRBJ2-3

CDR3 DNA: TGTGCCACCAGCAGAGACAAGAGGCGGGGGCGCTTAACAGATACGCAGTATTTT
CDR3 protein: CATSRDKRRGRLTDTQYF
clone size: .
CDR3 length: 18
V gene: TRBV15
D gene: .
J gene: TRBJ2-3

CDR3 DNA: TGTGCCAGTAGTATTGGCGGGAGGAGGACCGGGGAGCTGTTTTTT
CDR3 protein: CASSIGGRRTGELFF
clone size: .
CDR3 length: 15
V gene: TRBV19
D gene: TRBD2
J gene: TRBJ2-2

CDR3 DNA: TGTGCCAGCAGGGGGCGCCTATACAATGAGCAGTTCTTC
CDR3 protein: CASRGRLYNEQFF
clone size: .
CDR3 length: 13
V gene: TRBV6-5
D gene: .
J gene: TRBJ2-1

CDR3 DNA: TGCGCCAGCAGCTTGGGGGGCAGGGAAGAGACCCAGTACTTC
CDR3 protein: CASSLGGREETQYF
clone size: .
CDR3 length: 14
V gene: TRBV5-1
D gene: .
J gene: TRBJ2-5

CDR3 DNA: TGTGCCAGCAGCTTACCGGGACTAGCGGGATCTAATGAGCAGTTCTTC
CDR3 protein: CASSLPGLAGSNEQFF
clone size: few
CDR3 length: 16
V gene: TRBV7-2
D gene: TRBD2
J gene: TRBJ2-1

CDR3 DNA: TGTGCCAGCAGTTACTCGATTACGGGGAGGGGAGCTATTTTCTTC
CDR3 protein: CASSYSITGRGAIFF
clone size: .
CDR3 length: 15
V gene: TRBV6-5
D gene: TRBD2
J gene: TRBJ2-1

CDR3 DNA: TGTGCCAGCACCCCGGGAGAGTATAATTCACCCCTCCACTTT
CDR3 protein: CASTPGEYNSPLHF
clone size: .
CDR3 length: 14
V gene: TRBV9
D gene: .
J gene: TRBJ1-6

CDR3 DNA: TGTGCCAGCAGCTTAACGTTAGCACTAGCCGCGAACACCGGGGAGCTGTTTTTT
CDR3 protein: CASSLTLALAANTGELFF
clone size: .
CDR3 length: 18
V gene: TRBV7-3
D gene: .
J gene: TRBJ2-2

CDR3 DNA: TGTGCCACCAGTGAAGCGGACAGCCATACCGGGGAGCTGTTTTTT
CDR3 protein: CATSEADSHTGELFF
clone size: .
CDR3 length: 15
V gene: TRBV24-1
D gene: .
J gene: TRBJ2-2

CDR3 DNA: TGTGCCAGCTCACCCGACGGGACAGGGGCTGGAAACACCATATATTTT
CDR3 protein: CASSPDGTGAGNTIYF
clone size: .
CDR3 length: 16
V gene: TRBV18
D gene: TRBD1
J gene: TRBJ1-3

CDR3 DNA: TGCGCCAGCAGCCAACTCGGTCGGAGACAGGGTGGAGGGAATGAGCAGTTCTTC
CDR3 protein: CASSQLGRRQGGGNEQFF
clone size: .
CDR3 length: 18
V gene: TRBV4-1
D gene: .
J gene: TRBJ2-1

CDR3 DNA: TGTGCCAGCAGCTTGGTGGGCGACACAGATACGCAGTATTTT
CDR3 protein: CASSLVGDTDTQYF
clone size: .
CDR3 length: 14
V gene: TRBV7-9
D gene: .
J gene: TRBJ2-3

CDR3 DNA: TGTGCCAGCTCACCGGGGACACCGCAAGAGACCCAGTACTTC
CDR3 protein: CASSPGTPQETQYF
clone size: .
CDR3 length: 14
V gene: TRBV18
D gene: .
J gene: TRBJ2-5

CDR3 DNA: TGTGCCAGCAGTTACCAGTTAACCGGACAGGGTTACTATGGCTACACCTTC
CDR3 protein: CASSYQLTGQGYYGYTF
clone size: .
CDR3 length: 17
V gene: TRBV6-2/TRBV6-3
D gene: TRBD1
J gene: TRBJ1-2

CDR3 DNA: TGTGCCAGCAGCGGGACTAGCGGGACCGAATACGAGCAGTACTTC
CDR3 protein: CASSGTSGTEYEQYF
clone size: .
CDR3 length: 15
V gene: TRBV7-2
D gene: TRBD2
J gene: TRBJ2-7